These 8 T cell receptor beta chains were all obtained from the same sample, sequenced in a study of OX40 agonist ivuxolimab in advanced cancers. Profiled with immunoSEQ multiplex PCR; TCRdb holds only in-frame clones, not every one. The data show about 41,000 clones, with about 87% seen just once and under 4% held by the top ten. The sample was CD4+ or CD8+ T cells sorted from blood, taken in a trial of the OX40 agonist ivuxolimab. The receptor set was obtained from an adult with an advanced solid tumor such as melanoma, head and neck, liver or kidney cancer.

The CDR3 DNA is TGTGCCAGCAGCTTAGATCGGGTACGGCCAGAAAAACTGTTTTTT. Amino acids: CASSLDRVRPEKLFF. The chain has TRBV11-2 and TRBJ1-4; no definite D call. This CDR3 is built from 15 residues. Germline lookup yields CDR1 SGHAT and CDR2 FQNNGV. The ends were cut back, 0 bases at V and 8 bases at J, with 13 bases in the middle.

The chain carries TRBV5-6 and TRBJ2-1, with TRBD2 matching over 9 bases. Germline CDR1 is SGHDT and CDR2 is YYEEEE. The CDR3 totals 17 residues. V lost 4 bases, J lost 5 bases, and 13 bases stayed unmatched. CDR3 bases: TGTGCCAGCAGCCACCGCCCGGGACTAGCAGCCAACAATGAGCAGTTCTTC. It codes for CASSHRPGLAANNEQFF.

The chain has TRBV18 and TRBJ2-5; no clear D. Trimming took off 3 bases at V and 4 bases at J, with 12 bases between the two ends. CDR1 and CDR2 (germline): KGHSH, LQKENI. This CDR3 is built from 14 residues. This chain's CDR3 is CASSPPTRLETQYF. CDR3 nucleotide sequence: TGTGCCAGCTCACCGCCTACTCGCTTAGAGACCCAGTACTTC.

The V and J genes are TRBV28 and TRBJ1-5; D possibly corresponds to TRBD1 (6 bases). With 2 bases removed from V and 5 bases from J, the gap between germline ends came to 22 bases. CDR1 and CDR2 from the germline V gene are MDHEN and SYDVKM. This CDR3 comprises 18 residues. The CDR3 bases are TGTGCCAGCAGTTTAGGTTACAGGGCTCGATCGCTCGATCAGCCCCAGCATTTT. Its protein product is CASSLGYRARSLDQPQHF.

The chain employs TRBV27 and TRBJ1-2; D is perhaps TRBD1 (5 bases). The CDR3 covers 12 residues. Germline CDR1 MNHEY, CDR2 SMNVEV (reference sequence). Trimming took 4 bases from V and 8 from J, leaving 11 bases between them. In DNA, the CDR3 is TGTGCCAGCAGTTCCGGGACTTGGGGCTACACCTTC. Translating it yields CASSSGTWGYTF.

CDR3: CASGFTSGTNTGELFF. The DNA of the CDR3 is TGTGCTAGTGGTTTCACTAGCGGGACGAACACCGGGGAGCTGTTTTTT. This chain connects TRBV12-5 to TRBJ2-2, with 10 bases aligning to TRBD2. The length of the CDR3 is 16 residues. From germline, CDR1 is LGHNT and CDR2 FRNRAP. J was trimmed by 0 bases and V by 3 bases; bases with no gene match: 1.

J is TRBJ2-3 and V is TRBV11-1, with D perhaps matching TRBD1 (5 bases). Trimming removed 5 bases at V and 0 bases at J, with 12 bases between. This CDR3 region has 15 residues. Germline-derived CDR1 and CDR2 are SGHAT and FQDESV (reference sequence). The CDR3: CASSKDTYSTDTQYF. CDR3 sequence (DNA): TGTGCCAGCAGCAAGGACACTTATAGCACAGATACGCAGTATTTT.

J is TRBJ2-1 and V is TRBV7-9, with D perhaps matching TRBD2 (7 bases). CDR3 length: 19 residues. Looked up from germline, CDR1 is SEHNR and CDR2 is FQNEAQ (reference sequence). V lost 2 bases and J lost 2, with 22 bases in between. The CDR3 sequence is CASSLRGGRALGAYNEQFF. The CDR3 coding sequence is TGTGCCAGCAGCTTAAGGGGGGGGAGGGCCCTCGGTGCCTACAATGAGCAGTTCTTC.